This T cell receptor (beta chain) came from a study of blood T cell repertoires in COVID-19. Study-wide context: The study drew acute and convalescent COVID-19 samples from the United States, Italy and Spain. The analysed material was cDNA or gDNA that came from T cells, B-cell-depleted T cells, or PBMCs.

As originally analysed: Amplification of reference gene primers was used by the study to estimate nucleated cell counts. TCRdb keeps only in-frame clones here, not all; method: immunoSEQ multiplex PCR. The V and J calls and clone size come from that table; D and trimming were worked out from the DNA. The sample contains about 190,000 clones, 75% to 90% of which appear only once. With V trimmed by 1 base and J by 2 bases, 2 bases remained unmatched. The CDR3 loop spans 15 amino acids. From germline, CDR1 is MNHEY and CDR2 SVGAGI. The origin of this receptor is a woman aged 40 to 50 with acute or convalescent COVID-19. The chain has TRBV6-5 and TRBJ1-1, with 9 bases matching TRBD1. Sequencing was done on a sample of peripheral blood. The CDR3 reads CASSYWGQGNTEAFF. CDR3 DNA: TGTGCCAGCAGTTACTGGGGACAGGGAAACACTGAAGCTTTCTTT.